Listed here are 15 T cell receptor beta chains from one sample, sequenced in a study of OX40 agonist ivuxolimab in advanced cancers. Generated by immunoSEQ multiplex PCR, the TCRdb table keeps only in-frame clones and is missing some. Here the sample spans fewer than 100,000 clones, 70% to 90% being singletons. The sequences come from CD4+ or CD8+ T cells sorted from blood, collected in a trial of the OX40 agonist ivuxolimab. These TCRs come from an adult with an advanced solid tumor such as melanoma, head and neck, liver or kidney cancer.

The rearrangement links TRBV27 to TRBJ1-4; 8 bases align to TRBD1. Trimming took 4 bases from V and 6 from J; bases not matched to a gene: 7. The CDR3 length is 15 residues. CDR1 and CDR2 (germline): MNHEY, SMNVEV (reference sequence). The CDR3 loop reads CASSSTGTGDEKLFF. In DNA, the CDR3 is TGTGCCAGCAGTTCTACCGGGACAGGTGATGAAAAACTGTTTTTT.

The CDR3 region has the DNA TGTGCCAGCAGCTTTGGGTCGGGCGTAGCCTACGAGCAGTACTTC. It translates to CASSFGSGVAYEQYF. The chain is built from TRBV7-3 and TRBJ2-7; D is unclear. This CDR3 has 15 residues. CDR1 SGHTA and CDR2 FQGTGA come from the germline V gene. V was shortened by 3 bases and J by 2 bases, with 14 bases between the two germline ends.

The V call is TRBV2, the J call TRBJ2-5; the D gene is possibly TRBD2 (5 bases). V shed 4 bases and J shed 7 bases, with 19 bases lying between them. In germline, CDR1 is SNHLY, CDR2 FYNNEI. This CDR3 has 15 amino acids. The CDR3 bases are TGTGCCAGCAGTGTGGTGCCCACCGGGGATGGGACCCAGTACTTC. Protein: CASSVVPTGDGTQYF. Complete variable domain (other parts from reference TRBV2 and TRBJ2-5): EPEVTQTPSHQVTQMGQEVILRCVPISNHLYFYWYRQILGQKVEFLVSFYNNEISEKSEIFDDQFSVERPDGSNFTLKIRSTKLEDSAMYFCASSVVPTGDGTQYFGPGTRLLVL.

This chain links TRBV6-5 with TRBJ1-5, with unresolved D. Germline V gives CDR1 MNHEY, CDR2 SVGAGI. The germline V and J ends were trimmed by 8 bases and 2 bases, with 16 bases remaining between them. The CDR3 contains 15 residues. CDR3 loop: CASRLSGAGNQPQHF. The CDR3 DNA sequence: TGTGCCAGCCGTTTGTCTGGCGCCGGCAATCAGCCCCAGCATTTT.

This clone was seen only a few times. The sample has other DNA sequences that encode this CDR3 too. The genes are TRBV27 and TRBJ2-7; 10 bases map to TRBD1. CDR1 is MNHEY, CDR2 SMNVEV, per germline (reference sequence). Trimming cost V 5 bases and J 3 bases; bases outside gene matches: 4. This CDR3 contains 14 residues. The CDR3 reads CASSPRTGGYEQYF. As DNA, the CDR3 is TGTGCCAGCAGTCCTCGGACAGGGGGCTACGAGCAGTACTTC.

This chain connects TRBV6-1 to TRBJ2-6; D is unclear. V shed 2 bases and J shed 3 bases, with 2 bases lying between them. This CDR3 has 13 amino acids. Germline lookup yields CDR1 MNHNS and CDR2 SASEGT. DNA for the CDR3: TGTGCCAGCAGTGAAAGTGGGGCCAACGTCCTGACTTTC. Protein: CASSESGANVLTF.

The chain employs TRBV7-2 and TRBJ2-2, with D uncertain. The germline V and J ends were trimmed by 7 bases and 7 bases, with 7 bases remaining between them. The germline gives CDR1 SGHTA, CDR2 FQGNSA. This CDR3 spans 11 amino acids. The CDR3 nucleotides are TGTGCCAGCACCAACGGCGGGGAGCTGTTTTTT. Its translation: CASTNGGELFF.

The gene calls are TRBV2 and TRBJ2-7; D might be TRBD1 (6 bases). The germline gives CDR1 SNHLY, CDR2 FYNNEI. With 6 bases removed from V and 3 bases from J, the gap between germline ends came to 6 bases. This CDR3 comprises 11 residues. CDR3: CASRDSYEQYF. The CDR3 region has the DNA TGTGCCAGCAGGGACAGCTACGAGCAGTACTTC.

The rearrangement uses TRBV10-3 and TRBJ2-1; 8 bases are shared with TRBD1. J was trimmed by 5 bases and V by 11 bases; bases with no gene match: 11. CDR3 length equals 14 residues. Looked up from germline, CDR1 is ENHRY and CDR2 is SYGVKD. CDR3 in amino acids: CAAHRDRLNNEQFF. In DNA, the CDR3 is TGTGCCGCACACCGGGACAGGCTAAACAATGAGCAGTTCTTC.

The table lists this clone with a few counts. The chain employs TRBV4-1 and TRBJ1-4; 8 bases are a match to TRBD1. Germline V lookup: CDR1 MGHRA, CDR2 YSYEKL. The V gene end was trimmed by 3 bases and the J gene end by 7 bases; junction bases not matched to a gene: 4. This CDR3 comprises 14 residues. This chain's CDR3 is CASSQTGDSEKLFF. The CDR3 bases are TGCGCCAGCAGCCAGACAGGGGATTCTGAAAAACTGTTTTTT.

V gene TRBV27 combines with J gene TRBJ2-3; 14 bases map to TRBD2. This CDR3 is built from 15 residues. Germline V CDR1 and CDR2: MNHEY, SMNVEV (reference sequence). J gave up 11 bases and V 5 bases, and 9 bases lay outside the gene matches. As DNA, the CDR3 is TGTGCCAGCAGTATAACCGGGACTAGCGGGGGAGGGCAGTATTTT. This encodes CASSITGTSGGGQYF.

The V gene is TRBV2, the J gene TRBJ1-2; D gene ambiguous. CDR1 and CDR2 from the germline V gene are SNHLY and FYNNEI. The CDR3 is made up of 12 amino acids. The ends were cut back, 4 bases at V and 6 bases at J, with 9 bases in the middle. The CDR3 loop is CASSVSGNGYTF. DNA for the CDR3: TGTGCCAGCAGTGTATCGGGGAATGGCTACACCTTC.

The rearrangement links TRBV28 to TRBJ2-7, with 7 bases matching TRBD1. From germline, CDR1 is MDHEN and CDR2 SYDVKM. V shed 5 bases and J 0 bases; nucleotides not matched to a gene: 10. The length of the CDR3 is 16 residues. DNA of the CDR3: TGTGCCAGCAGTACTCCAGGGGGAATAAGCTCCTACGAGCAGTACTTC. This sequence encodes CASSTPGGISSYEQYF.

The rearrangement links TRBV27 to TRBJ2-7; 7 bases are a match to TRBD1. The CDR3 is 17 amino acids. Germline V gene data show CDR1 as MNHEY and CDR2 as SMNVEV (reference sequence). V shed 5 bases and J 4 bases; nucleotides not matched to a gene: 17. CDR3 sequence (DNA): TGTGCCAGCAGTCAAAACACGGACAGGTTCTACTTATACGAGCAGTACTTC. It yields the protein CASSQNTDRFYLYEQYF.

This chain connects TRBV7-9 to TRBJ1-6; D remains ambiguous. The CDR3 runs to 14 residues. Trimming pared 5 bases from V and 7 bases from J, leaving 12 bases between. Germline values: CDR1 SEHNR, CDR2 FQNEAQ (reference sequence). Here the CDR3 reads CASSPPSGNSPLHF. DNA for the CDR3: TGTGCCAGCAGCCCCCCCTCGGGCAATTCACCCCTCCACTTT.